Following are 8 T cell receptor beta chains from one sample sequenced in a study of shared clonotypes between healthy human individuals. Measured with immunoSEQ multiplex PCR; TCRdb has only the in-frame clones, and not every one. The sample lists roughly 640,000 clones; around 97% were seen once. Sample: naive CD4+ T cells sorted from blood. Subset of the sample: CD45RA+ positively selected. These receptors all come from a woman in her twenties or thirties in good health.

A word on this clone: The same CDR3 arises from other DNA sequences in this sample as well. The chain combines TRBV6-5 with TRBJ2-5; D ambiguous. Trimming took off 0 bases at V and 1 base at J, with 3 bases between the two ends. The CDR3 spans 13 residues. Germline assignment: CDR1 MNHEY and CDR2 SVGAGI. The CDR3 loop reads CASSYSSQETQYF. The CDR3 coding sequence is TGTGCCAGCAGTTACTCCTCCCAAGAGACCCAGTACTTC.

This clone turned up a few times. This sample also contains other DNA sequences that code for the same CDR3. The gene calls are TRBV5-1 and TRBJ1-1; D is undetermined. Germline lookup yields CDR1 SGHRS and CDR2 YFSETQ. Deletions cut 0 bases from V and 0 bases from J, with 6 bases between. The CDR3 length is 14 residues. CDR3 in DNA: TGCGCCAGCAGCTTGGGTCCGATGAACACTGAAGCTTTCTTT. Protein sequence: CASSLGPMNTEAFF. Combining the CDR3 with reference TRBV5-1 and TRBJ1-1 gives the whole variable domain KAGVTQTPRYLIKTRGQQVTLSCSPISGHRSVSWYQQTPGQGLQFLFEYFSETQRNKGNFPGRFSGRQFSNSRSEMNVSTLELGDSALYLCASSLGPMNTEAFFGQGTRLTVV.

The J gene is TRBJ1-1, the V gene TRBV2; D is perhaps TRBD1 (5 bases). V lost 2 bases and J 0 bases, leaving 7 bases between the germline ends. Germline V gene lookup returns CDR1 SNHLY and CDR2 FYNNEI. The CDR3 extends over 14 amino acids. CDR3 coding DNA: TGTGCCAGCAGTGAAACAGGAGTGAACACTGAAGCTTTCTTT. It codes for CASSETGVNTEAFF.

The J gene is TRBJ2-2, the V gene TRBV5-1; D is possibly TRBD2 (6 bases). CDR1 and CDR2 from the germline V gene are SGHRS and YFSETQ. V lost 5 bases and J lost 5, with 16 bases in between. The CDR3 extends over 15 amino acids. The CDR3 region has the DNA TGCGCCAGCAGGGCGGGCACCGGGGGTACCGGGGAGCTGTTTTTT. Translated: CASRAGTGGTGELFF.

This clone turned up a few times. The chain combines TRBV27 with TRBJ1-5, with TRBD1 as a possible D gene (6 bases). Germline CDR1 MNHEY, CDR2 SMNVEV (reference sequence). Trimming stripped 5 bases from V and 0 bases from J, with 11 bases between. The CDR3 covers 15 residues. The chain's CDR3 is CASSRTVYSNQPQHF. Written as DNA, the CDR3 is TGTGCCAGCAGTCGGACAGTTTATAGCAATCAGCCCCAGCATTTT.

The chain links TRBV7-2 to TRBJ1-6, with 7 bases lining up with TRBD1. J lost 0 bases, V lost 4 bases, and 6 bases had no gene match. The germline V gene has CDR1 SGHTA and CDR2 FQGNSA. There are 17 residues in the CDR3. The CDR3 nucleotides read TGTGCCAGCAGCTCCCACAGGGGAACCTCCTATAATTCACCCCTCCACTTT. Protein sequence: CASSSHRGTSYNSPLHF.

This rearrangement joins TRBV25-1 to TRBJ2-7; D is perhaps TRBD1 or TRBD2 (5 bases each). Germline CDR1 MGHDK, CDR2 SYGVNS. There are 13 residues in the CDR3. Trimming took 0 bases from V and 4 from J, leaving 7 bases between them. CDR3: CASSEYGGYEQYF. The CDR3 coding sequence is TGTGCCAGCAGTGAATATGGGGGTTACGAGCAGTACTTC.

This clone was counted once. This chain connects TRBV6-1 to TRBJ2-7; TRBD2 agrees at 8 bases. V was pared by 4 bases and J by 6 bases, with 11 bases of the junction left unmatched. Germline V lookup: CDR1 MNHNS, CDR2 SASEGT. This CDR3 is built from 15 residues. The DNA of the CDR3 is TGTGCCAGCAGTGGTAGCGGGGTAGACTACGGCGAGCAGTACTTC. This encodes CASSGSGVDYGEQYF.